This record looks at one TCR beta chain sequence and its context. Its antigen is not known. The sample comes from a study of PD-1 blockade in classical Hodgkin lymphoma. Study observations and caveats: What caused the repertoire differences, perhaps disease activity or prior therapy, remains undefined. Relapsed/refractory patients reportedly had lower baseline diversity than newly diagnosed patients.

Every patient had relapsed following autologous stem cell transplantation, and cohorts differed in brentuximab vedotin exposure. Magnetic negative selection was used to purify CD4+ T cells from thawed PBMCs. Germline assignment: CDR1 DFQATT and CDR2 SNEGSKA (reference sequence). The CDR3 extends over 10 amino acids. V lost 6 bases and J lost 8, with 8 bases in between. The protocol was immunoSEQ multiplex PCR, while the TCRdb copy is restricted to in-frame clones and leaves out a portion. The repertoire holds 10,000 to 15,000 clones, with roughly 90% as singletons. The TCR originated in a human donor with classical Hodgkin lymphoma. Here the sequenced sample was CD4+ T cells from blood, taken at baseline. V gene TRBV20-1 combines with J gene TRBJ2-1; D unclear. The CDR3 reads CSAARDEQFF. In DNA form, the CDR3 reads TGCAGTGCCGCACGAGATGAGCAGTTCTTC.